Below are 26 T cell receptor delta chains sequenced from a single sample in a study of delta chains in infants with herpesvirus infections. Gamma-chain- and delta-chain-specific primers converted PBMC RNA into TCR cDNA. TCRdb reprocessed the RT-PCR reads through CATT. The sample yields 1,300 or so delta-chain clones, about 7.4% seen once. The sequencing used peripheral blood, collected at time point 2 of longitudinal follow-up. These receptors were obtained from a human donor who was a Ugandan infant, either HIV-exposed or HIV-unexposed (not recorded which).

This clone is medium-sized in the sample. CDR3 protein: CACDTLLGDTRSSWDTRQMFF. In DNA, the CDR3 is TGTGCCTGTGACACATTGCTGGGGGATACGCGGAGCTCCTGGGACACCCGACAGATGTTTTTC. The genes are TRDV2 and TRDJ3, with 12 bases lining up with TRDD3. V lost 1 base and J lost 0; bases outside the gene matches: 9. CDR1 and CDR2 from the germline V gene are GEAIGNYY and EKD. This CDR3 is 21 amino acids long.

This clone rates as large (0.1 to 1%). This chain links TRDV1 with TRDJ1, with D tentatively TRDD2 (5 bases). V lost 3 bases, J lost 0 bases, and 17 bases lay in between. Germline loops: CDR1 TSWWSYY, CDR2 QGS. The CDR3 runs 17 residues. The CDR3 is CALGESWRILYTDKLIF. The CDR3, as DNA: TGTGCTCTTGGGGAGTCGTGGAGGATCCTATACACCGATAAACTCATCTTT.

The chain joins TRDV1 to TRDJ2; 7 nucleotides agree with TRDD3. The J gene comes from matching the DNA to germline here; TCRdb lacks it. The germline V gene has CDR1 TSWWSYY and CDR2 QGS. With 0 bases clipped from V and 0 bases from J, the junction kept 16 bases outside the gene matches. CDR3 size: 21 residues. CDR3 residues: CALGELRTGDSVKALTAQLFF. Here the CDR3 DNA reads TGTGCTCTTGGGGAACTTCGTACTGGGGATTCGGTCAAAGCTTTGACAGCACAACTCTTCTTT.

V is TRDV2 and J is TRDJ3; D is possibly TRDD3 (5 bases). The J gene is not listed in TCRdb, so it was assigned here from a DNA match to germline. The CDR3 consists of 19 residues. CDR1 and CDR2 from the germline V gene are GEAIGNYY and EKD. V dropped 0 bases and J dropped 1 base, with 15 bases sitting between them. The CDR3 DNA reads as TGTGCCTGTGACACCCCGTACTTGGATAGGTCCTGGGACACCCGACAGATGTTTTTC. Translating gives CACDTPYLDRSWDTRQMFF.

This clone showed up just a few times. The V gene is TRDV2, the J gene TRDJ3; 7 nucleotides match TRDD3. The J gene, absent from TCRdb, was called here by matching the DNA to germline. The CDR3 covers 18 residues. The germline CDR1 and CDR2 sequences are GEAIGNYY and EKD. J lost 0 bases, V lost 3 bases, and 7 bases had no gene match. CDR3 in DNA: TGTGCCTGTGACCCAACTGGGGCTCGCTCCTGGGACACCCGACAGATGTTTTTC. Its protein product is CACDPTGARSWDTRQMFF.

This sequence joins TRDV2 and TRDJ3; 10 bases line up with TRDD3. TCRdb records no J gene; here it was assigned by comparing the DNA to germline. V gave up 1 base and J gave up 0 bases; unmatched junction bases: 2. Germline V CDR1 and CDR2: GEAIGNYY, EKD. CDR3 size: 18 residues. This chain's CDR3 is CACDTGGYHSWDTRQMFF. The CDR3 nucleotides are TGTGCCTGTGACACTGGGGGATACCACTCCTGGGACACCCGACAGATGTTTTTC.

The chain joins TRDV3 to TRDJ1, with 8 bases lining up with TRDD3. TCRdb records no J gene; here it was assigned by comparing the DNA to germline. CDR1 and CDR2 from the germline V gene are TVYSNPD and GDNSRS (reference sequence). The CDR3 totals 16 residues. Trimming at V came to 2 bases and at J to 0 bases, leaving 11 bases not matched to a gene. Written as DNA, the CDR3 is TGTGCCTTTCACGGGGATACTCCCAGGTACACCGATAAACTCATCTTT. It specifies CAFHGDTPRYTDKLIF.

This clone was seen a few times. The chain couples TRDV1 to TRDJ1; tentative D call: TRDD3 (6 bases). Trimming stripped 0 bases from V and 1 base from J, with 21 bases between. The CDR3 has 19 amino acids. From germline, CDR1 is TSWWSYY and CDR2 QGS. CDR3: CALGELLELPGDGTDKLIF. In nucleotides, the CDR3 is TGTGCTCTTGGGGAACTATTGGAGCTCCCCGGGGATGGCACCGATAAACTCATCTTT.

This clone is large. Without a V gene call, the J gene is given as TRDJ1. The CDR3 is 14 residues long. CDR3 nucleotide sequence: TGTGCTCTGACCTTACCTGGATATGTCGATAAACTCATCTTT. Its protein product is CALTLPGYVDKLIF.

This clone has just a few counts. The rearrangement uses TRDV2 and TRDJ2, with D perhaps matching TRDD3 (6 bases). The J gene, not given by TCRdb, was assigned here from a germline match of the nucleotide sequence. Germline loops: CDR1 GEAIGNYY, CDR2 EKD. V lost 2 bases and J lost 1, with 10 bases in between. This CDR3 has 15 amino acids. The DNA for the CDR3 is TGTGCCTGTGACATGATGGGGGTTTTGACAGCACAACTCTTCTTT. Amino acid sequence: CACDMMGVLTAQLFF.

As regards this clone: One end of the junction does not line up with germline, which may come from a read error. The identical CDR3 is also encoded by other nucleotide sequences in the sample. The chain carries TRDV1 and TRDJ1; D perhaps matches TRDD3 (10 bases). Germline V gene sequence: CDR1 TSWWSYY, CDR2 QGS. The CDR3 extends over 27 amino acids. CDR3 protein: CALGDLRPSYPVSGGYGRYLYTDKLIF. As DNA, the CDR3 is TGTGCTCTTGGGGATCTGCGGCCTTCCTACCCTGTTAGCGGGGGATACGGGCGCTATCTGTACACAGATAAACTCATCTTT.

In this sample, this clone is large (0.1 to 1%). The V and J genes are TRDV1 and TRDJ3; 7 nucleotides match TRDD3. V was pared by 1 base and J by 0 bases, with 21 bases of the junction left unmatched. In germline, CDR1 is TSWWSYY, CDR2 QGS. This CDR3 is 24 amino acids long. The DNA of the CDR3 is TGTGCTCTTGGGGAACGGGTCGGATACGGGTACCTCCGATCTAGCTCCTGGGACACCCGACAGATGTTTTTC. Its protein is CALGERVGYGYLRSSSWDTRQMFF.

This clone rates as medium-sized. This chain connects TRDV1 to TRDJ1; 9 bases are a match to TRDD3. The CDR3 has 21 residues. The trim removed 4 bases at V and 0 bases at J, leaving 21 bases unmatched. Germline CDR1 reads TSWWSYY; CDR2 reads QGS. Here the CDR3 reads CALGGAFSRGTGGLYTDKLIF. The CDR3 coding sequence is TGTGCTCTTGGGGGGGCCTTCTCCCGAGGAACTGGGGGACTCTACACCGATAAACTCATCTTT.

This clone is large within its sample. This chain links TRAV29/DV5 with TRDJ1, with D possibly TRDD3 on 5 matching bases. Germline CDR1 is NSMFDY and CDR2 is ISSIKDK. The V gene lost 2 bases and the J gene lost 2 bases, with 28 bases spanning the gap. The CDR3 loop spans 19 amino acids. The CDR3 region is CAAREVNTGAYCSTDKLIF. CDR3 bases: TGTGCAGCAAGGGAGGTTAATACGGGCGCGTACTGTTCAACCGATAAACTCATCTTT.

Notes on this clone: A much larger clone is a single base away; this may be a read error. Other DNA sequences of this sample code for an identical CDR3. The CDR3 nucleotides are TGTGCTCTTGGGGAACTAAGGGCGGATACCAACACCGATAAACTCATCTTT. Protein: CALGELRADTNTDKLIF. The chain uses TRDV1 and TRDJ1; weak D call: TRDD3 (6 bases). The germline CDR1 and CDR2 sequences are TSWWSYY and QGS. This CDR3 is 17 amino acids long. With 0 bases removed from V and 0 bases from J, the gap between germline ends came to 14 bases.

A J gene of TRDJ2 was called, though the V gene was not. There are 9 residues in the CDR3. The CDR3 nucleotides read TGCTCTGGGACAGCACAGCTCTTCTTT. This gives the protein CSGTAQLFF.

As regards this clone: A read error may be the cause here, since a much bigger clone is one base away. The chain has TRDV1 and TRDJ1; 9 nucleotides agree with TRDD2. In germline, CDR1 is TSWWSYY, CDR2 QGS. There are 20 residues in the CDR3. With 5 bases clipped from V and 2 bases from J, the junction kept 21 bases outside the gene matches. In DNA form, the CDR3 reads TGTGCTCTTGGGAACCCCTCAACCTTCCTACTGTGGGGGTCTACCGATAAACTCATCTTT. Amino acids: CALGNPSTFLLWGSTDKLIF.

This clone was recorded a few times. The V gene is TRDV1, the J gene TRDJ1, with 11 bases fitting TRDD3. V shed 1 base, J shed 1 base, and the junction held 20 bases outside the gene matches. The CDR3 loop spans 22 amino acids. Germline V gene lookup returns CDR1 TSWWSYY and CDR2 QGS. CDR3 residues: CALGEQVLTSPLGDNGTDKLIF. Here the CDR3 DNA reads TGTGCTCTTGGGGAACAAGTTTTGACTTCCCCACTGGGGGATAATGGCACCGATAAACTCATCTTT.

By frequency in the sample, this clone is large. V is TRDV1 and J is TRDJ1, with TRDD2 matching over 9 bases. The CDR3 has 19 residues. With V trimmed by 4 bases and J by 0 bases, 15 bases remained unmatched. Per the germline V gene, CDR1 is TSWWSYY and CDR2 is QGS. The CDR3 bases are TGTGCTCTTGGGGGACCCTTCCTACGCAAGGGCTTGTACACCGATAAACTCATCTTT. It is translated as CALGGPFLRKGLYTDKLIF.

The J gene is TRDJ2, the V gene TRDV2; 13 bases line up with TRDD3. Germline matching of the DNA provided the J gene here, since TCRdb leaves it blank. The length of the CDR3 is 17 residues. Germline V gene data show CDR1 as GEAIGNYY and CDR2 as EKD. Trimming took 3 bases from V and 0 from J; bases not matched to a gene: 3. The CDR3 DNA sequence: TGTGCCTGTGACGTACTGGGGGATACGCCTTTGACAGCACAACTCTTCTTT. It codes for CACDVLGDTPLTAQLFF.

This clone occurred a few times. A read error is possible here, since a much larger clone lies one base away. The chain combines TRDV1 with TRDJ1; 8 nucleotides align to TRDD3. CDR3 length: 22 amino acids. Per the germline V gene, CDR1 is TSWWSYY and CDR2 is QGS. V shed 5 bases and J 0 bases; nucleotides not matched to a gene: 26. This CDR3 reads CALGPRRHLLALLGGDTDKLIF. CDR3 nucleotides: TGTGCTCTTGGGCCCCGTCGACATCTACTCGCGTTACTGGGGGGAGACACCGATAAACTCATCTTT.

In its sample, this clone was seen a few times. This may arise from a read error, as a much more abundant clone is one base away. This chain links TRDV1 with TRDJ1, with 7 nucleotides matching TRDD3. In germline, CDR1 is TSWWSYY, CDR2 QGS. This CDR3 is 22 amino acids long. Unmatched junction bases numbered 22, after V lost 0 bases and J lost 0 bases. CDR3 DNA sequence: TGTGCTCTTGGGGAACTTTCTCACGTTCTCACGTACTGGGGACGCAACACCGATAAACTCATCTTT. The encoded protein is CALGELSHVLTYWGRNTDKLIF.

This clone is deemed large. This chain's CDR3 is CALGGSGGYAPTGDKLIF. The CDR3 DNA is TGTGCTCTTGGGGGCTCCGGGGGATACGCACCTACGGGCGATAAACTCATCTTT. The V gene is TRDV1, the J gene TRDJ1, with 10 bases aligning to TRDD3. The CDR3 covers 18 residues. Per germline, CDR1 TSWWSYY and CDR2 QGS. Losses at the gene ends were 4 bases for V and 4 bases for J; bases not matched to a gene: 15.

This clone counts as medium-sized (0.01 to 0.1%). The chain has TRDV1 and TRDJ1; 11 bases agree with TRDD3. The length of the CDR3 is 20 residues. Germline V gene sequence: CDR1 TSWWSYY, CDR2 QGS. Trimming cost V 6 bases and J 2 bases; bases outside gene matches: 20. CDR3 residues: CALGGPPTPYWGILTDKLIF. The CDR3 coding sequence is TGTGCTCTTGGTGGGCCTCCTACCCCGTACTGGGGGATATTAACCGATAAACTCATCTTT.

By proportion, this clone is large. The V and J genes are TRDV3 and TRDJ1; TRDD3 aligns across 9 bases. Germline values: CDR1 TVYSNPD, CDR2 GDNSRS (reference sequence). This CDR3 is 19 amino acids long. V lost 3 bases and J lost 0; bases outside the gene matches: 20. Here the CDR3 reads CAFCPSTGGLTPYTDKLIF. The CDR3 nucleotides are TGTGCCTTCTGCCCCAGTACTGGGGGACTTACCCCGTACACCGATAAACTCATCTTT.

The CDR3 is CARRLAGEYTDKLIF. DNA for the CDR3: TGTGCCCGTCGCTTGGCCGGGGAGTACACCGATAAACTCATCTTT. Without a V gene call, the J gene is given as TRDJ1; the table's D call of TRDD3 was not tested on the DNA. The CDR3 is 15 residues long.